Listed below are T cell receptor beta chains from one sample, sequenced in a study of circulating tumor DNA in untreated peripheral T-cell lymphoma. Assay: immunoSEQ multiplex PCR; the TCRdb copy retains only in-frame clones and omits some. This sample has almost 9,000 clones, with 70% to 85% found just once. The source material was tumor tissue. The source is a human donor with peripheral T-cell lymphoma. The CDR3 runs from the conserved cysteine through the conserved F or W. D genes are given only for firm matches. The size field is filled for only some rows; it gives once, few, many or a size class.

few TRBJ1-2 - TRBV19 CATVERRNYGYTF TGTGCCACAGTAGAGAGAAGAAACTATGGCTACACCTTC
- TRBJ1-2 - TRBV6-8 CASSESYGLGYTF TGTGCCAGCAGTGAGTCTTACGGGTTGGGCTACACCTTC
- TRBJ2-1 - TRBV12-5 CASGLSGSNEQFF TGTGCTAGTGGTTTGTCAGGATCCAATGAGCAGTTCTTC
once TRBJ1-4 - TRBV19 CASRKGSFATNEKLFF TGTGCCAGTAGGAAGGGGAGCTTTGCAACTAATGAAAAACTGTTTTTT
- TRBJ2-1 - TRBV15 CATSRERDGRFNEQFF TGTGCCACCAGCAGAGAAAGGGACGGTCGTTTCAATGAGCAGTTCTTC
- TRBJ1-1 - TRBV19 CASSQGFMNTEAFF TGTGCCAGTAGTCAAGGATTTATGAACACTGAAGCTTTCTTT
- TRBJ2-7 - TRBV6-8 CASRNDGSSYEQYF TGTGCCAGCAGGAATGACGGTAGCTCCTACGAGCAGTACTTC
- TRBJ1-3 TRBD1 TRBV7-7 CASSAGTADLGNTIYF TGTGCCAGCAGTGCCGGGACAGCCGACCTTGGAAACACCATATATTTT
- TRBJ1-6 - TRBV6-8 CASSYGALNSPLHF TGTGCCAGCAGTTATGGGGCCTTAAATTCACCCCTCCACTTT
- TRBJ1-2 TRBD1 TRBV19 CASSTGDSSRYGYTF TGTGCCAGTAGTACCGGGGACAGCTCTCGCTATGGCTACACCTTC
once TRBJ2-7 - TRBV18 CASSPTRTEQYF TGTGCCAGCTCACCAACTAGGACCGAGCAGTACTTC
- TRBJ1-1 - TRBV30 CAWSRASQRAFF TGTGCCTGGAGTCGGGCTTCCCAAAGGGCTTTCTTT
- TRBJ1-2 TRBD1 TRBV7-6 CASSLNPGQGTNYGYTF TGTGCCAGCAGCTTAAACCCCGGACAGGGCACTAACTATGGCTACACCTTC
few TRBJ2-5 - TRBV30 CAWSAGRGRQTQYF TGTGCCTGGAGTGCGGGACGGGGAAGGCAGACCCAGTACTTC